Presented here are 2 T cell receptor beta chains from one specimen sequenced in a study of early T cells in non-severe SARS-CoV-2 infection listed by TCRdb under 2021. The library was obtained by 5' RACE. Data came from a NextSeq 500. In-frame beta chains were kept once TCRdb had trimmed the public reads at Q25 with fastp and called clones with MiXCR. Identical CDR3 proteins give one entry, which carries the most common genes and DNA. This sample is represented by about 77,000 distinct CDR3 sequences; less than 15% of them were singletons. Roughly 15% of the sample belongs to the ten largest clones. The starting material was whole blood, obtained at baseline. The receptor source for this set is an adult who was a healthcare worker with PCR-confirmed SARS-CoV-2 infection or an uninfected control (not recorded which). The donor label of this sample is uncertain.

This clonotype appeared many times. The chain is built from TRBV7-9 and TRBJ1-1; 7 nucleotides agree with TRBD1. This CDR3 region has 16 residues. V lost 6 bases to trimming and J lost 4 bases; unmatched junction nucleotides: 14. The germline CDR1 and CDR2 sequences are SEHNR and FQNEAQ (reference sequence). The CDR3 nucleotides read TGTGCCAGCAGTTCCCGACAGGGAGGAGGGGGCACTGAAGCTTTCTTT. Translation: CASSSRQGGGGTEAFF.

This clonotype has a handful of counts. The V call is TRBV20-1, the J call TRBJ2-7; 9 nucleotides line up with TRBD2. The CDR3 loop spans 14 amino acids. The junction had 6 bases not matched to a gene; V was cut back by 3 bases and J by 3 bases. Germline values: CDR1 DFQATT, CDR2 SNEGSKA (reference sequence). CDR3 loop: CSASRGGRVYEQYF. CDR3 bases: TGCAGTGCTAGTAGGGGCGGGAGGGTCTACGAGCAGTACTTC.